The present entry profiles one T cell receptor beta chain with its context. This record belongs to a study of OX40 agonist ivuxolimab in advanced cancers. Sequencing used immunoSEQ multiplex PCR; TCRdb keeps in-frame clones, though not all of them. The sample contains about 75,000 clones, roughly nine tenths of which appear only once. The ends were cut back, 5 bases at V and 5 bases at J, with 16 bases in the middle. Germline assignment: CDR1 LNHDA and CDR2 SQIVND (reference sequence). The CDR3 sequence is 15 residues long. The source was CD4+ or CD8+ T cells sorted from blood, collected in a trial of the OX40 agonist ivuxolimab. This sequence was found in an adult with an advanced solid tumor such as melanoma, head and neck, liver or kidney cancer. The rearrangement joins TRBV19 to TRBJ2-1; D is possibly TRBD2 (6 bases). DNA for the CDR3: TGTGCCAGTAGTTTCTCCGGGACTGCAAACAATGAGCAGTTCTTC. Its translation is CASSFSGTANNEQFF.